These 18 T cell receptor beta chains came from one sample sequenced in a study of metastatic and nonmetastatic thyroid tumors. Using MiXCR, TCRdb re-called clones from the PCR reads. The sample has about 25,000 clones, about 20% seen once; the top ten hold around 7.6%. Treatment of any kind had been given to no patient before thyroid surgery. The sequenced sample consisted of blood. These TCRs come from a female donor with papillary thyroid cancer or a benign thyroid nodule (not recorded which). Some clones in this sample may be carry-over from other donors' samples.

V is TRBV5-1 and J is TRBJ2-7; 8 nucleotides match TRBD2. The CDR3 consists of 14 residues. The germline gives CDR1 SGHRS, CDR2 YFSETQ. Trimming removed 4 bases from V and 3 bases from J; junction bases left unmatched: 6. As DNA, the CDR3 is TGCGCCAGCAGCCCGGGGGGGCGGGACTACGAGCAGTACTTC. Amino acid sequence: CASSPGGRDYEQYF.

This clone is classed as medium-sized. The V call is TRBV6-1, the J call TRBJ2-7; maybe TRBD2 (5 bases). The CDR3 is 14 residues long. Germline V gives CDR1 MNHNS, CDR2 SASEGT. Trimming took off 9 bases at V and 3 bases at J, with 18 bases between the two ends. CDR3 sequence reads: CASLSRLAYYEQYF. Written as DNA, the CDR3 is TGTGCCAGTCTCTCCCGGCTAGCTTACTACGAGCAGTACTTC.

This clone qualifies as medium-sized. The chain joins TRBV12-3 or TRBV12-4 to TRBJ2-2; the D gene is possibly TRBD2 (6 bases). The CDR3 runs to 16 residues. Trimming removed 7 bases from V and 4 bases from J, with 19 bases in between. The CDR3 loop reads CASTTSRAGSTGELFF. DNA of the CDR3: TGTGCCAGCACCACCTCCAGGGCCGGGAGCACCGGGGAGCTGTTTTTT.

The sample holds many counts of this clone. V is TRBV7-8 and J is TRBJ1-5, with 7 bases that match TRBD1. V lost 5 bases to trimming and J lost 8 bases; unmatched junction nucleotides: 6. Germline V gene lookup returns CDR1 SGHVS and CDR2 FQNEAQ. This CDR3 has 13 amino acids. The CDR3 reads CASSPGQDEPQHF. The CDR3 DNA is TGTGCCAGCAGCCCAGGACAGGATGAGCCCCAGCATTTT.

This clone was detected many times. V is TRBV10-1 and J is TRBJ2-6; 11 nucleotides align to TRBD2. Germline V lookup: CDR1 WNHNN, CDR2 SYGVQD (reference sequence). V shed 2 bases and J 0 bases; nucleotides not matched to a gene: 0. The length of the CDR3 is 17 residues. CDR3 sequence reads: CASSETSGGSGANVLTF. CDR3 bases: TGCGCCAGCAGTGAGACTAGCGGGGGCTCTGGGGCCAACGTCCTGACTTTC.

This clone has at least ten counts. V usage is TRBV6-2 or TRBV6-3 and J usage is TRBJ2-5; D not certain. The CDR3 totals 11 residues. Germline V lookup: CDR1 MNHEY, CDR2 SVGEGT. V was clipped by 2 bases and J by 4 bases, with 2 bases between them. Written as DNA, the CDR3 is TGTGCCAGCAGTTACACAGAGACCCAGTACTTC. Protein product: CASSYTETQYF.

This clone showed up just a few times. One end of the junction varies from germline; a read error may be responsible. The same CDR3 also results from other DNA sequences found in this sample. This sequence joins TRBV10-2 and TRBJ2-5; D not resolved. CDR3 length: 12 amino acids. Germline values: CDR1 WSHSY, CDR2 SAAADI. CDR3 loop: CASSDILETQYF. The DNA of the CDR3 is TGTGCCAGCAGTGATATATTGGAGACCCAGTACTTC.

This clone was counted ten times or more. V usage is TRBV5-6 and J usage is TRBJ1-3; possible D gene TRBD1, 6 bases. Trimming took off 2 bases at V and 0 bases at J, with 9 bases between the two ends. The CDR3 spans 15 residues. CDR1 is SGHDT and CDR2 is YYEEEE in the germline V gene. CDR3 sequence reads: CASSFGQLSGNTIYF. CDR3 DNA: TGTGCCAGCAGCTTCGGACAGCTCTCTGGAAACACCATATATTTT.

The table lists this clone with many counts. The genes are TRBV14 and TRBJ2-3; no clear D. CDR3 size: 12 residues. Trimming removed 0 bases from V and 7 bases from J, with 5 bases in between. In germline, CDR1 is SGHDN, CDR2 FVKESK. The CDR3 DNA follows: TGTGCCAGCAGCCAAGATAGGTATACGCAGTATTTT. It specifies CASSQDRYTQYF.

The V call is TRBV18, the J call TRBJ2-1; D is perhaps TRBD1 (5 bases). This CDR3 contains 15 residues. Germline lookup yields CDR1 KGHSH and CDR2 LQKENI. V shed 2 bases and J shed 5 bases, with 13 bases lying between them. CDR3: CASSPGRGVHNEQFF. The CDR3 nucleotides read TGTGCCAGCTCACCAGGTAGGGGCGTTCACAATGAGCAGTTCTTC.

In the case of this clone: The germline gene is not matched at one end of the junction; a read error may be the cause. The chain couples TRBV6-2 or TRBV6-3 to TRBJ2-2; 8 bases are shared with TRBD2. Looked up from germline, CDR1 is MNHEY and CDR2 is SVGEGT. The CDR3 sequence is 19 residues long. The CDR3 sequence is CASIQRPRTLGGVAGDLFF. The CDR3 DNA sequence: TGTGCCAGCATCCAGCGGCCTCGGACCCTCGGGGGGGTCGCCGGGGATCTGTTTTTT.

This clone was counted at least ten times. The V and J genes are TRBV20-1 and TRBJ1-2; TRBD1 aligns across 7 bases. The CDR3 sequence is 13 residues long. The germline CDR1 and CDR2 sequences are DFQATT and SNEGSKA (reference sequence). The V segment lost 3 bases and the J segment 4 bases; nucleotides outside the gene matches: 5. The chain's CDR3 is CSASLRGVYGYTF. The CDR3 DNA reads as TGCAGTGCTAGCCTCAGGGGGGTCTATGGCTACACCTTC.

In its sample, this clone was seen many times. The chain joins TRBV7-6 to TRBJ2-2; tentatively, D is TRBD2 (5 bases). Germline values: CDR1 SGHVS, CDR2 FNYEAQ. Trimming stripped 3 bases from V and 7 bases from J, with 12 bases between. The CDR3 runs 14 residues. The CDR3 here is CASSLRGFGGELFF. The CDR3 DNA is TGTGCCAGCAGCTTGAGAGGGTTCGGCGGGGAGCTGTTTTTT. The whole variable domain, filled in from reference TRBV7-6 and TRBJ2-2, reads GAGVSQSPRYKVTKRGQDVALRCDPISGHVSLYWYRQALGQGPEFLTYFNYEAQQDKSGLPNDRFSAERPEGSISTLTIQRTEQRDSAMYRCASSLRGFGGELFFGEGSRLTVL.

The rearrangement uses TRBV4-2 and TRBJ2-7; D remains unclear. The V gene lost 1 base and the J gene lost 6 bases, with 13 bases spanning the gap. Germline V gives CDR1 LGHNA, CDR2 YNFKEQ. The CDR3 consists of 14 residues. The CDR3 bases are TGTGCCAGCAGCCAAGTATCAGCTATCACCGAGCAGTACTTC. Protein sequence: CASSQVSAITEQYF.

This clone was recorded many times. CDR3 sequence (DNA): TGCAGTGCAACGGGGCTAGATGGCACAGATACGCAGTATTTT. This gives the protein CSATGLDGTDTQYF. The V gene is TRBV20-1, the J gene TRBJ2-3, with D perhaps matching TRBD1 or TRBD2 (5 bases each). The V end was cut by 6 bases, the J end by 1 base, with 14 bases between. The CDR3 is 14 amino acids. Germline CDR1 reads DFQATT; CDR2 reads SNEGSKA (reference sequence).

This clone was seen a handful of times. The chain couples TRBV28 to TRBJ2-7, with 7 bases lining up with TRBD1. There are 14 residues in the CDR3. Losses at the gene ends were 5 bases for V and 3 bases for J; bases not matched to a gene: 7. CDR1 is MDHEN and CDR2 is SYDVKM in the germline V gene. The CDR3 spells CASSTRRGNYEQYF. CDR3 DNA: TGTGCCAGCAGTACCCGCAGGGGGAACTACGAGCAGTACTTC.

The sample holds many counts of this clone. This chain uses TRBV7-3 with TRBJ1-1; D not resolved. The germline V gene encodes CDR1 SGHTA and CDR2 FQGTGA. This CDR3 has 13 residues. V was pared by 6 bases and J by 1 base, with 9 bases between. CDR3 sequence (DNA): TGTGCCAGCAGGCAAGATTCGAACACTGAAGCTTTCTTT. Translation: CASRQDSNTEAFF.

This clone was counted many times. The J gene is TRBJ1-2, the V gene TRBV5-5; D ambiguous. This CDR3 is built from 15 residues. V lost 0 bases and J 0 bases, leaving 9 bases between the germline ends. Germline V lookup: CDR1 SGHKS, CDR2 YYEKEE (reference sequence). This chain's CDR3 is CASSLGLSANYGYTF. DNA of the CDR3: TGTGCCAGCAGCTTGGGACTCTCAGCTAACTATGGCTACACCTTC. The full variable domain, its missing parts supplied by reference TRBV5-5 and TRBJ1-2, is DAGVTQSPTHLIKTRGQQVTLRCSPISGHKSVSWYQQVLGQGPQFIFQYYEKEERGRGNFPDRFSARQFPNYSSELNVNALLLGDSALYLCASSLGLSANYGYTFGSGTRLTVV.